The 26 T cell receptor beta chains reported below all come from one sample, sequenced in a study of beta chain features in type 1 diabetes. Sequencing targeted expressed TCRB transcripts, as all isolated RNA had been reverse transcribed. Libraries were prepared by immunoSEQ multiplex PCR; TCRdb keeps only in-frame clonotypes and omits some of them. Of about 260,000 clones listed, 68% are singletons. The sample consisted of naive CD4+ T cells from blood. These receptors were obtained from a young man in good health.

The chain recombines TRBV29-1 with TRBJ2-5, with TRBD1 identical over 9 bases. This CDR3 has 13 amino acids. J lost 4 bases, V lost 7 bases, and 7 bases had no gene match. Per germline, CDR1 SQVTM and CDR2 ANQGSEA. CDR3 region: CSASGTGLETQYF. In DNA form, the CDR3 reads TGCAGCGCCTCCGGGACAGGGCTAGAGACCCAGTACTTC.

The chain has TRBV29-1 and TRBJ2-1, with 11 positions matching TRBD2. Germline V gives CDR1 SQVTM, CDR2 ANQGSEA. Trimming at V came to 6 bases and at J to 2 bases, leaving 6 bases not matched to a gene. The CDR3 length is 15 residues. CDR3 coding DNA: TGCAGCGTCGCCCTAGCGGGGGGCCCCTACAATGAGCAGTTCTTC. This gives the protein CSVALAGGPYNEQFF.

The V and J genes are TRBV7-2 and TRBJ2-5, with D uncertain. V was clipped by 0 bases and J by 3 bases, with 8 bases between them. This CDR3 has 14 amino acids. Germline CDR1 and CDR2: SGHTA and FQGNSA. This CDR3 reads CASSLANREETQYF. DNA of the CDR3: TGTGCCAGCAGCTTAGCTAATCGGGAAGAGACCCAGTACTTC.

The chain links TRBV4-3 to TRBJ1-2; TRBD1 aligns across 9 bases. V lost 4 bases and J lost 8; bases outside the gene matches: 8. CDR1 LGHNA and CDR2 YSLEER come from the germline V gene. The CDR3 runs to 14 residues. CDR3 amino acids: CASSPPGQGDGYTF. The CDR3 DNA follows: TGCGCCAGCAGCCCACCGGGACAGGGTGACGGCTACACCTTC.

The chain combines TRBV27 with TRBJ1-6; D possibly corresponds to TRBD1 (6 bases). This CDR3 is 15 amino acids long. Germline CDR1 and CDR2: MNHEY and SMNVEV (reference sequence). Deletions cut 6 bases from V and 10 bases from J, with 19 bases between. The CDR3 bases are TGTGCCAGCAGGGATCAGGGGAGGGGTGGATCACCCCTCCACTTT. Protein: CASRDQGRGGSPLHF.

The chain uses TRBV30 and TRBJ2-4, with unresolved D. The CDR3 runs to 14 residues. V was cut by 0 bases and J by 1 base, with 7 bases left in between. Germline CDR1 and CDR2: GTSNPN and SVGIG (reference sequence). CDR3 in DNA: TGTGCCTGGAGTGTATCCGTGGCCAAAAACATTCAGTACTTC. Amino acids: CAWSVSVAKNIQYF.

This clone was counted between two and nine times. Additional DNA sequences in this sample encode the identical CDR3. The gene calls are TRBV30 and TRBJ1-5; the D is unclear. This CDR3 comprises 13 residues. The V gene lost 3 bases and the J gene lost 4 bases, with 10 bases spanning the gap. Germline V gene sequence: CDR1 GTSNPN, CDR2 SVGIG (reference sequence). The CDR3 sequence is CAWSPGVNQPQHF. CDR3 coding DNA: TGTGCCTGGAGCCCAGGAGTAAATCAGCCCCAGCATTTT.

J is TRBJ1-1 and V is TRBV5-6; D not resolved. CDR1 SGHDT and CDR2 YYEEEE come from the germline V gene. Between the trimmed V and J ends, which lost 1 base and 0 bases, there was a span of 13 bases. The CDR3 covers 16 residues. The DNA for the CDR3 is TGTGCCAGCAGCTTGTTCCTCGACGGTTTGAACACTGAAGCTTTCTTT. Its protein is CASSLFLDGLNTEAFF.

The chain carries TRBV11-2 and TRBJ2-7; TRBD2 matches at 9 bases. The CDR3 contains 14 residues. Germline V CDR1 and CDR2: SGHAT, FQNNGV. J gave up 3 bases and V 3 bases, and 3 bases lay outside the gene matches. The CDR3: CASSFQLAGYEQYF. For the CDR3, the DNA is TGTGCCAGCAGCTTCCAACTAGCGGGCTACGAGCAGTACTTC.

The chain combines TRBV14 with TRBJ2-3; unclear D gene. CDR1 SGHDN and CDR2 FVKESK come from the germline V gene. With 0 bases removed from V and 1 base from J, the gap between germline ends came to 5 bases. CDR3 length: 14 residues. The CDR3 DNA reads TGTGCCAGCAGCCAAGATCGGGGCACAGATACGCAGTATTTT. This codes for CASSQDRGTDTQYF.

The V gene is TRBV4-3, the J gene TRBJ2-3; D is uncertain. The CDR3 runs to 15 residues. Trimming removed 0 bases at V and 4 bases at J, with 11 bases between. The germline CDR1 and CDR2 sequences are LGHNA and YSLEER. CDR3 sequence (DNA): TGCGCCAGCAGCCAAGATCATTTAGCACCAGATACGCAGTATTTT. Its translation is CASSQDHLAPDTQYF.

The rearrangement uses TRBV5-6 and TRBJ2-1; D is unresolved. V lost 5 bases to trimming and J lost 0 bases, with 15 bases between them. Germline V gene sequence: CDR1 SGHDT, CDR2 YYEEEE. The CDR3 contains 16 residues. CDR3 coding DNA: TGTGCCAGCAGGCGCGGTCCTGCCAGCTCCTACAATGAGCAGTTCTTC. This gives the protein CASRRGPASSYNEQFF.

The chain couples TRBV7-2 to TRBJ2-3; 7 nucleotides line up with TRBD2. The CDR3 is 13 amino acids. The V and J ends lost 6 bases and 6 bases, in that order; junction bases with no gene match: 6. The germline gives CDR1 SGHTA, CDR2 FQGNSA. The CDR3 loop reads CASSYRGVDTQYF. Here the CDR3 DNA reads TGTGCCAGCAGTTACCGGGGGGTCGATACGCAGTATTTT.

The CDR3 DNA sequence: TGTGCCAGCAGCCTAGGAGGGACTACAAGCTACAATGAGCAGTTCTTC. It is translated as CASSLGGTTSYNEQFF. V usage is TRBV28 and J usage is TRBJ2-1, with 7 nucleotides matching TRBD2. The CDR3 length is 16 residues. V shed 6 bases and J 3 bases; nucleotides not matched to a gene: 11. The germline gives CDR1 MDHEN, CDR2 SYDVKM.

The gene calls are TRBV4-3 and TRBJ2-5; D unclear. The CDR3 covers 17 residues. V was clipped by 4 bases and J by 5 bases, with 23 bases between them. From germline, CDR1 is LGHNA and CDR2 YSLEER. CDR3 in amino acids: CASSRPLRRHPMETQYF. Here the CDR3 DNA reads TGCGCCAGCAGCCGACCCTTGCGGCGGCACCCGATGGAGACCCAGTACTTC.

This clone was found once. This CDR3 fails to terminate in the conserved phenylalanine or tryptophan, so it likely reflects a read error. Because the CDR3's place on the DNA is in doubt, the DNA is left out and the CDR3 is given as listed by TCRdb. J is TRBJ1-4 and V is TRBV18. With termini counted, the CDR3 has 10 amino acids. The germline V gene encodes CDR1 KGHSH and CDR2 LQKENI. Here the CDR3 reads CASSPPWLRC.

This chain uses TRBV20-1 with TRBJ2-7; D unresolved. The germline CDR1 and CDR2 sequences are DFQATT and SNEGSKA (reference sequence). With 3 bases removed from V and 6 bases from J, the gap between germline ends came to 6 bases. The CDR3 is 10 residues long. The CDR3 region is CSASSGEQYF. The CDR3 region has the DNA TGCAGTGCTAGCTCAGGCGAGCAGTACTTC.

This clone was picked up a small number of times. The genes are TRBV29-1 and TRBJ2-3; TRBD2 aligns across 8 bases. Germline lookup yields CDR1 SQVTM and CDR2 ANQGSEA. The CDR3 runs to 13 residues. V lost 3 bases to trimming and J lost 4 bases; unmatched junction nucleotides: 3. CDR3 sequence: CSVDQRESDTQYF. CDR3 nucleotides: TGCAGCGTTGATCAGCGGGAGTCAGATACGCAGTATTTT.

The V and J genes are TRBV7-9 and TRBJ2-3; TRBD1 is a possible D gene (5 bases). The V end was cut by 3 bases, the J end by 2 bases, with 6 bases between. CDR3 length: 13 amino acids. Germline CDR1 is SEHNR and CDR2 is FQNEAQ (reference sequence). The CDR3 sequence is CASSFGATDTQYF. The DNA for the CDR3 is TGTGCCAGCAGCTTTGGGGCCACAGATACGCAGTATTTT.

The genes are TRBV5-6 and TRBJ1-6; perhaps TRBD1 as D (5 bases). Trimming took 0 bases from V and 10 from J, leaving 8 bases between them. The CDR3 spans 13 residues. Germline V gives CDR1 SGHDT, CDR2 YYEEEE. The CDR3, as DNA: TGTGCCAGCAGCTTGGGCAACAGGTCACCCCTCCACTTT. Residues: CASSLGNRSPLHF.

This sequence joins TRBV30 and TRBJ1-2, with D possibly TRBD1 on 6 matching bases. The CDR3 totals 11 residues. Germline loops: CDR1 GTSNPN, CDR2 SVGIG (reference sequence). CDR3 nucleotides: TGTGGCGGACAGTCTAACTATGGCTACACCTTC. It is translated as CGGQSNYGYTF.

This chain uses TRBV2 with TRBJ1-1, with D unclear. The V end was cut by 4 bases, the J end by 0 bases, with 6 bases between. This CDR3 is 13 amino acids long. Per the germline V gene, CDR1 is SNHLY and CDR2 is FYNNEI. CDR3 sequence reads: CASSVRMNTEAFF. The CDR3 nucleotides are TGTGCCAGCAGTGTGAGGATGAACACTGAAGCTTTCTTT.

This clone was seen only a few times. V gene TRBV30 combines with J gene TRBJ2-7; no firm D call. V was trimmed by 2 bases and J by 7 bases, leaving 9 bases between them. This CDR3 spans 11 amino acids. Looked up from germline, CDR1 is GTSNPN and CDR2 is SVGIG (reference sequence). The CDR3 coding sequence is TGTGCCTGGAGTAGGGCGGTAGAGCAGTACTTC. Translation: CAWSRAVEQYF.

V gene TRBV30 combines with J gene TRBJ1-5; D gene ambiguous. The germline V and J ends were trimmed by 3 bases and 3 bases, with 9 bases remaining between them. From germline, CDR1 is GTSNPN and CDR2 SVGIG (reference sequence). The CDR3 extends over 13 amino acids. Here the CDR3 reads CAWSMGSNQPQHF. The DNA of the CDR3 is TGTGCCTGGAGCATGGGGTCCAATCAGCCCCAGCATTTT.

This clone was counted between two and nine times. This chain links TRBV30 with TRBJ1-1; D is ambiguous. Trimming shortened V by 4 bases and J by 1 base, and 7 bases separated the two germline ends. The CDR3 spans 12 residues. The germline V gene encodes CDR1 GTSNPN and CDR2 SVGIG (reference sequence). CDR3 DNA: TGTGCCTGGACGGCGCGGAACACTGAAGCTTTCTTT. Translated: CAWTARNTEAFF. The variable domain in full, completed from reference TRBV30 and TRBJ1-1, reads SQTIHQWPATLVQPVGSPLSLECTVEGTSNPNLYWYRQAAGRGLQLLFYSVGIGQISSEVPQNLSASRPQDRQFILSSKKLLLSDSGFYLCAWTARNTEAFFGQGTRLTVV.

This chain joins TRBV5-6 and TRBJ2-4; weak D call: TRBD2 (6 bases). The CDR3 loop spans 15 amino acids. The germline gives CDR1 SGHDT, CDR2 YYEEEE. The V end lost 2 bases, the J end lost 7 bases, and 16 bases lay between the germline ends. The chain's CDR3 is CASSFRRRGRNIQYF. The CDR3 DNA is TGTGCCAGCAGCTTTCGACGGAGGGGCAGGAACATTCAGTACTTC.